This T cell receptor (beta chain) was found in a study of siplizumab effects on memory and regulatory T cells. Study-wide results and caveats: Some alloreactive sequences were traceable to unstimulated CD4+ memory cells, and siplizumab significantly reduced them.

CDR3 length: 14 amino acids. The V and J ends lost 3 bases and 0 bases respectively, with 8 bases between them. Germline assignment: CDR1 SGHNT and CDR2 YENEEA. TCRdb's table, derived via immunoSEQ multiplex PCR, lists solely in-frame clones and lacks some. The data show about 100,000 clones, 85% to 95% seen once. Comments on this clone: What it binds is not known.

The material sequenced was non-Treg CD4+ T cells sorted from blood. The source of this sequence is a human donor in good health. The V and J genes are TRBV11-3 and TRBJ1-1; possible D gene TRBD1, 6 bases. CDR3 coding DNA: TGTGCCAGCAGCTTGGGGGCCATGAACACTGAAGCTTTCTTT. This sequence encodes CASSLGAMNTEAFF.